This T cell receptor beta chain appears in the sequencing data of a study of OX40 agonist ivuxolimab in advanced cancers. Whole-study context: Ivuxolimab was administered intravenously to patients at 0.01 to 10 mg/kg every 2 weeks. Study observations and caveats: Expanded clones were, on average, more numerous in CD8+ T cells than in CD4+. Low clonal expansion, among the lowest seen, marked partial responders at 0.1-3.0 mg/kg. Nonresponders included some who also had low normalized T-cell clonal expansion.

A note on this clone: Its matching antigen is unknown.

Germline CDR1 and CDR2: SGHVS and FNYEAQ. The CDR3 length is 12 residues. V lost 4 bases, J lost 11 bases, and 14 bases lay in between. Produced via immunoSEQ multiplex PCR; TCRdb's table is partial and in-frame only. The table shows about 19,000 clones, with 77% occurring only once. V gene TRBV7-6 combines with J gene TRBJ1-1, with a weak D call TRBD1 (6 bases). The sequenced sample was CD4+ or CD8+ T cells sorted from blood, obtained in a trial of the OX40 agonist ivuxolimab. The clonotype originates from an adult with an advanced solid tumor such as melanoma, head and neck, liver or kidney cancer. The CDR3 DNA follows: TGTGCCAGCAGCTCCCAGGACAGATTGGCTTTCTTT. This translates into CASSSQDRLAFF.